The 20 T cell receptor beta chains listed next were all sequenced from one sample in a study of blood T cell repertoires in COVID-19. TCRdb's table, derived via immunoSEQ multiplex PCR, lists solely in-frame clones and lacks some. The table shows 250,000 or so clones, with about 80% occurring only once. The material sequenced was peripheral blood. The receptors come from a man older than 75 with acute or convalescent COVID-19.

The rearrangement links TRBV5-8 to TRBJ2-7; 10 positions match TRBD1. The CDR3 extends over 15 amino acids. The germline V gene encodes CDR1 SGHTS and CDR2 YDEGEE. Trimming at V came to 4 bases and at J to 1 base, leaving 5 bases not matched to a gene. CDR3 in amino acids: CASSRGTGVSYEQYF. For the CDR3, the DNA is TGTGCCAGCAGCAGGGGGACAGGGGTATCCTACGAGCAGTACTTC.

The CDR3 is CSVGAQWPQHF. In DNA, the CDR3 is TGCAGCGTTGGGGCCCAGTGGCCCCAGCATTTT. This sequence joins TRBV29-1 and TRBJ1-5; unclear D gene. V gave up 4 bases and J gave up 9 bases, with 10 bases separating them. The CDR3 is 11 amino acids. Germline CDR1 SQVTM, CDR2 ANQGSEA.

This clone was seen once. The chain joins TRBV7-9 to TRBJ2-5; the match to TRBD1 covers 7 bases. The CDR3 runs to 14 residues. Losses at the gene ends were 5 bases for V and 5 bases for J; bases not matched to a gene: 8. Per germline, CDR1 SEHNR and CDR2 FQNEAQ (reference sequence). CDR3 nucleotides: TGTGCCAGCAGCCCGACAGGGTGGAGGGAGACCCAGTACTTC. Protein: CASSPTGWRETQYF. Variable domain in full (rest from reference TRBV7-9 and TRBJ2-5): DTGVSQNPRHKITKRGQNVTFRCDPISEHNRLYWYRQTLGQGPEFLTYFQNEAQLEKSRLLSDRFSAERPKGSFSTLEIQRTEQGDSAMYLCASSPTGWRETQYFGPGTRLLVL.

The gene calls are TRBV2 and TRBJ2-1, with D unresolved. The V end was cut by 9 bases, the J end by 4 bases, with 13 bases between. This CDR3 region has 13 residues. The germline CDR1 and CDR2 sequences are SNHLY and FYNNEI. The CDR3 nucleotides are TGTGCCAGTTCCGGTGAGGCGTACAATGAGCAGTTCTTC. Amino acids: CASSGEAYNEQFF.

Turning to this clone: The same CDR3 also results from other DNA sequences found in this sample. The rearrangement links TRBV5-1 to TRBJ2-7, with 9 positions matching TRBD1. Germline lookup yields CDR1 SGHRS and CDR2 YFSETQ. This CDR3 has 13 amino acids. V shed 0 bases, J shed 6 bases, and the junction held 1 base outside the gene matches. The CDR3 nucleotides read TGCGCCAGCAGCTTGGGACAGGGGGGCGAGCAGTACTTC. Translation: CASSLGQGGEQYF.

To note about this clone: At one end, the junction sequence differs from germline, possibly due to a read error. The genes are TRBV6-6 and TRBJ2-7; 11 bases line up with TRBD1. In germline, CDR1 is MNHNY, CDR2 SVGAGI (reference sequence). CDR3 length equals 14 residues. CDR3 sequence: CASSLGQGVPIPHF. The CDR3 nucleotides read TGTGCCAGCAGTTTGGGACAGGGGGTGCCTATTCCGCACTTC.

The rearrangement links TRBV9 to TRBJ1-5, with 9 bases identical to TRBD1. Losses at the gene ends were 3 bases for V and 9 bases for J; bases not matched to a gene: 7. CDR1 is SGDLS and CDR2 is YYNGEE in the germline V gene. The CDR3 length is 14 residues. The CDR3 nucleotides read TGTGCCAGCAGCGCTCGGACAGGGGTAGGGCCCCAGCATTTT. It is translated as CASSARTGVGPQHF.

The chain couples TRBV5-4 to TRBJ2-7, with TRBD2 matching over 9 bases. CDR1 SGHNT and CDR2 YYREEE come from the germline V gene (reference sequence). J lost 5 bases, V lost 4 bases, and 10 bases had no gene match. The CDR3 runs to 15 residues. CDR3 coding DNA: TGTGCCAGCAGCCGGGGGGCGGGAGGGCCCCACGAGCAGTACTTC. Protein sequence: CASSRGAGGPHEQYF.

This chain uses TRBV5-4 with TRBJ2-1; 8 nucleotides line up with TRBD2. This CDR3 region has 15 residues. V lost 2 bases, J lost 4 bases, and 5 bases stayed unmatched. Germline CDR1 is SGHNT and CDR2 is YYREEE (reference sequence). CDR3 DNA: TGTGCCAGCAGCTTCGGATCTAGCGGGTACAATGAGCAGTTCTTC. Protein: CASSFGSSGYNEQFF.

This clone appeared a few times. V gene TRBV7-2 combines with J gene TRBJ2-7, with 9 bases fitting TRBD2. Germline V gene data show CDR1 as SGHTA and CDR2 as FQGNSA. The CDR3 loop spans 16 amino acids. J was trimmed by 3 bases and V by 3 bases; bases with no gene match: 9. DNA for the CDR3: TGTGCCAGCAGCTTCGCACCAACTAGCGGGCTCTACGAGCAGTACTTC. Translated: CASSFAPTSGLYEQYF. Variable domain in full (rest from reference TRBV7-2 and TRBJ2-7): GAGVSQSPSNKVTEKGKDVELRCDPISGHTALYWYRQSLGQGLEFLIYFQGNSAPDKSGLPSDRFSAERTGGSVSTLTIQRTQQEDSAVYLCASSFAPTSGLYEQYFGPGTRLTVT.

This rearrangement joins TRBV6-2 or TRBV6-3 to TRBJ1-2; D not certain. With 5 bases removed from V and 8 bases from J, the gap between germline ends came to 24 bases. CDR1 is MNHEY, CDR2 SVGEGT, per germline. The CDR3 extends over 16 amino acids. The CDR3, as DNA: TGTGCCAGCAGTAAGCAAAGACGGGCGTGGGAGCGAGGCTACACCTTC. Its protein is CASSKQRRAWERGYTF.

The chain recombines TRBV29-1 with TRBJ2-3, with D possibly TRBD2 on 5 matching bases. Germline-derived CDR1 and CDR2 are SQVTM and ANQGSEA. V gave up 7 bases and J gave up 4 bases, with 9 bases separating them. The CDR3 has 11 amino acids. As DNA, the CDR3 is TGCAGCGGGACTGAGGCAGATACGCAGTATTTT. Protein product: CSGTEADTQYF.

The chain recombines TRBV12-5 with TRBJ1-3, with no clear D. This CDR3 spans 19 amino acids. CDR1 is LGHNT and CDR2 is FRNRAP in the germline V gene. The V end lost 2 bases, the J end lost 0 bases, and 20 bases lay between the germline ends. CDR3 protein: CASGLSRGALLLSGNTIYF. CDR3 in DNA: TGTGCTAGTGGTTTGTCCCGAGGAGCCTTACTACTCTCTGGAAACACCATATATTTT.

The chain couples TRBV6-6 to TRBJ1-4; D might be TRBD1 (6 bases). Germline loops: CDR1 MNHNY, CDR2 SVGAGI (reference sequence). The CDR3 runs to 18 residues. V shed 5 bases and J shed 4 bases, with 23 bases lying between them. DNA of the CDR3: TGTGCCAGCAGTCAGGGCCTCCTGGCGGGGGCGAGTAATGAAAAACTGTTTTTT. Translated: CASSQGLLAGASNEKLFF.

This clone is a singleton in its sample. In nucleotides, the CDR3 is TGTGCCTGGAGTGGGACAGGGGGCGGAGAGACCCAGTACTTC. Protein sequence: CAWSGTGGGETQYF. This sequence joins TRBV30 and TRBJ2-5, with 11 bases identical to TRBD1. This CDR3 spans 14 amino acids. The trim removed 1 base at V and 4 bases at J, leaving 2 bases unmatched. Germline V lookup: CDR1 GTSNPN, CDR2 SVGIG (reference sequence).

The rearrangement joins TRBV6-5 to TRBJ1-1, with D perhaps TRBD1 (6 bases). This CDR3 comprises 15 residues. The V end was cut by 0 bases, the J end by 1 base, with 9 bases between. CDR1 MNHEY and CDR2 SVGAGI come from the germline V gene. CDR3 region: CASSYSPGANTEAFF. In DNA form, the CDR3 reads TGTGCCAGCAGTTACTCTCCAGGGGCGAACACTGAAGCTTTCTTT.

The genes are TRBV2 and TRBJ2-2; weak D call: TRBD1 (6 bases). V was clipped by 8 bases and J by 1 base, with 11 bases between them. The CDR3 is 14 amino acids. CDR1 is SNHLY and CDR2 is FYNNEI in the germline V gene. CDR3 in amino acids: CASYRTVNTGELFF. The CDR3, as DNA: TGTGCCAGCTATCGGACAGTGAACACCGGGGAGCTGTTTTTT.

V is TRBV3-1 (or the pseudogene TRBV3-2) and J is TRBJ1-1; D is possibly TRBD1 (6 bases). The germline V and J ends were trimmed by 5 bases and 4 bases, with 14 bases remaining between them. The CDR3 has 14 residues. Germline loops: CDR1 LGHDT, CDR2 YNNKEL (reference sequence). CDR3 bases: TGTGCCAGCAGCTTACGAGGACAGACCACTGAAGCTTTCTTT. The encoded protein is CASSLRGQTTEAFF.

Concerning this clone itself: The junction departs from germline at one end; a sequencing error may be responsible. The chain couples TRBV10-1 to TRBJ2-1; TRBD1 might be the D (6 bases). Germline CDR1 WNHNN, CDR2 SYGVQD (reference sequence). The CDR3 covers 18 residues. CDR3 region: CASTEPGQTWDSYNEQFF. The CDR3 DNA follows: TGCGCCAGCACTGAGCCCGGACAGACCTGGGACTCCTACAATGAGCAGTTCTTC.

The V gene is TRBV19, the J gene TRBJ2-5, with 8 bases lining up with TRBD2. The J segment lost 5 bases and the V segment lost 7 bases, leaving 6 bases of the junction unmatched. The CDR3 runs to 13 residues. The V gene's germline CDR1 is LNHDA and CDR2 SQIVND (reference sequence). The DNA of the CDR3 is TGTGCCAGTAAAGGAGCGGGAGTGGAGACCCAGTACTTC. Encoded protein: CASKGAGVETQYF.